This TCR beta chain was identified during a study of PD-1 blockade in classical Hodgkin lymphoma. Using immunoSEQ multiplex PCR, the repertoire was profiled, and TCRdb retains in-frame clones only, with some absent. The table records approximately 150,000 clones, approximately 81% of them present only once. As concerns this clone: Its antigen is unidentified.

In germline, CDR1 is MNHEY, CDR2 SVGAGI. The CDR3 runs 12 residues. The V segment lost 6 bases and the J segment 3 bases; nucleotides outside the gene matches: 0. General study findings and limits: Complete responders matched newly diagnosed patients in baseline diversity. It was reported that newly diagnosed patients had less baseline TCR diversity than healthy donors. Repertoire differences lack defined causes, possibly disease activity or prior therapy. It was CD4+ TCR diversity, not CD8+, that rose significantly by C4D1.

Autologous stem cell transplantation was followed by relapse in every patient, and brentuximab vedotin exposure varied. Source: peripheral blood mononuclear cells (PBMCs), taken before the second cycle of nivolumab. The V and J genes are TRBV6-5 and TRBJ1-2; 8 bases agree with TRBD1. The TCR comes from a human donor with classical Hodgkin lymphoma. The CDR3 region has the DNA TGTGCCAGCAGGGACAGGGACTATGGCTACACCTTC. Translated, it gives CASRDRDYGYTF.